One and the same sample provided the 13 T cell receptor beta chains below, sequenced in a study of OX40 agonist ivuxolimab in advanced cancers. Sequenced by immunoSEQ multiplex PCR; TCRdb stores in-frame clones only, minus some. The sample shows about 50,000 clones, 80% to 90% of them seen only once. This specimen was CD4+ or CD8+ T cells sorted from blood, taken in a trial of the OX40 agonist ivuxolimab. The receptors originated from an adult with an advanced solid tumor such as melanoma, head and neck, liver or kidney cancer.

The chain links TRBV27 to TRBJ2-5; either TRBD1 or TRBD2 may supply D (5 bases each). The J call may not be correct, given that the DNA end is closer to TRBJ2-7. CDR1 and CDR2 (germline): MNHEY, SMNVEV (reference sequence). CDR3 length: 19 residues. DNA for the CDR3: TGTGCCAGCAGTACAATCAACCTGGGGACCTCTTTCATCCCCTACGAGCAGTACTTC. The encoded protein is CASSTINLGTSFIPYEQYF.

The chain couples TRBV11-2 to TRBJ2-7; 12 bases line up with TRBD2. The CDR3 sequence is 16 residues long. Trimming took 5 bases from V and 6 from J; bases not matched to a gene: 11. Germline V gene data show CDR1 as SGHAT and CDR2 as FQNNGV. The CDR3: CASSPGASGRDREQYF. CDR3 sequence (DNA): TGTGCCAGCAGCCCAGGGGCTAGCGGGAGGGATCGCGAGCAGTACTTC.

This rearrangement joins TRBV5-4 to TRBJ1-1, with 9 positions matching TRBD1. In germline, CDR1 is SGHNT, CDR2 YYREEE (reference sequence). The junction had 6 bases not matched to a gene; V was cut back by 3 bases and J by 3 bases. The CDR3 sequence is 15 residues long. The CDR3 DNA reads TGTGCCAGCAGCTCCTCGACAGGGGGAGACACTGAAGCTTTCTTT. Its protein is CASSSSTGGDTEAFF.

V usage is TRBV25-1 and J usage is TRBJ1-1, with a weak D call TRBD1 (6 bases). With 3 bases removed from V and 2 bases from J, the gap between germline ends came to 13 bases. The CDR3 is 15 residues long. CDR1 and CDR2 from the germline V gene are MGHDK and SYGVNS. CDR3 protein: CASSETQGINTEAFF. The CDR3 DNA is TGTGCCAGCAGTGAGACACAGGGCATTAACACTGAAGCTTTCTTT.

The CDR3 sequence: CASSYGGQRETQYF. For the CDR3, the DNA is TGTGCCAGCAGTTACGGGGGCCAAAGAGAGACCCAGTACTTC. The chain joins TRBV6-5 to TRBJ2-5, with a possible D match to TRBD1 (6 bases). Germline V gene lookup returns CDR1 MNHEY and CDR2 SVGAGI. Trimming pared 2 bases from V and 4 bases from J, leaving 11 bases between. This CDR3 is built from 14 residues.

The chain has TRBV28 and TRBJ2-6; D is ambiguous. CDR3 length: 14 amino acids. Germline V CDR1 and CDR2: MDHEN, SYDVKM. The V end lost 4 bases, the J end lost 4 bases, and 8 bases lay between the germline ends. CDR3 amino acids: CASSSAVGANVLTF. The DNA for the CDR3 is TGTGCCAGCAGTTCGGCGGTCGGGGCCAACGTCCTGACTTTC.

The chain uses TRBV28 and TRBJ1-1; D is unclear. Germline V lookup: CDR1 MDHEN, CDR2 SYDVKM. This CDR3 is 12 amino acids long. Trimming removed 0 bases from V and 11 bases from J, with 10 bases in between. This chain's CDR3 is CASSLWVAGAFF. Written as DNA, the CDR3 is TGTGCCAGCAGTTTATGGGTGGCGGGCGCTTTCTTT.

The chain carries TRBV2 and TRBJ1-3, with D perhaps TRBD1 (6 bases). The ends were cut back, 7 bases at V and 0 bases at J, with 10 bases in the middle. The CDR3 runs to 14 residues. From germline, CDR1 is SNHLY and CDR2 FYNNEI. This CDR3 reads CASTRDNSGNTIYF. CDR3 in DNA: TGTGCCAGCACCCGGGACAACTCTGGAAACACCATATATTTT.

In this sample, this clone turned up once. The rearrangement joins TRBV11-3 to TRBJ2-3, with D perhaps matching TRBD2 (6 bases). There are 17 residues in the CDR3. Per germline, CDR1 SGHNT and CDR2 YENEEA. V was trimmed by 4 bases and J by 5 bases, leaving 22 bases between them. The CDR3, as DNA: TGTGCCAGCAGCTCCGGTATTGGAGGGAGTAACGTAGATACGCAGTATTTT. Translating it yields CASSSGIGGSNVDTQYF. The full variable domain, completed using reference TRBV11-3 and TRBJ2-3, is EAGVVQSPRYKIIEKKQPVAFWCNPISGHNTLYWYLQNLGQGPELLIRYENEEAVDDSQLPKDRFSAERLKGVDSTLKIQPAELGDSAVYLCASSSGIGGSNVDTQYFGPGTRLTVL.

The chain links TRBV11-3 to TRBJ2-1; 10 nucleotides align to TRBD2. V shed 8 bases, J shed 7 bases, and the junction held 11 bases outside the gene matches. The CDR3 runs 15 residues. CDR1 is SGHNT, CDR2 YENEEA, per germline. This CDR3 is CASGPSAGLANEQFF. DNA for the CDR3: TGTGCCAGCGGCCCCTCCGCGGGACTAGCGAATGAGCAGTTCTTC. Variable domain in full (rest from reference TRBV11-3 and TRBJ2-1): EAGVVQSPRYKIIEKKQPVAFWCNPISGHNTLYWYLQNLGQGPELLIRYENEEAVDDSQLPKDRFSAERLKGVDSTLKIQPAELGDSAVYLCASGPSAGLANEQFFGPGTRLTVL.

This clone was seen only a few times. The chain carries TRBV5-1 and TRBJ1-5; the D gene is possibly TRBD1 (6 bases). V lost 4 bases to trimming and J lost 0 bases, with 11 bases between them. CDR1 is SGHRS and CDR2 is YFSETQ in the germline V gene. This CDR3 region has 15 residues. The CDR3 DNA follows: TGCGCCAGCAGCACAGGGTGGGATAGCAATCAGCCCCAGCATTTT. It translates to CASSTGWDSNQPQHF.

The chain carries TRBV5-6 and TRBJ2-3; 10 bases line up with TRBD2. The trim removed 2 bases at V and 1 base at J, leaving 7 bases unmatched. CDR3 length: 17 amino acids. CDR1 SGHDT and CDR2 YYEEEE come from the germline V gene. The CDR3 loop reads CASSFLAGDMGTDTQYF. The CDR3 nucleotides are TGTGCCAGCAGCTTTCTAGCGGGAGATATGGGCACAGATACGCAGTATTTT. Based on the CDR3 plus reference TRBV5-6 and TRBJ2-3, the full variable domain is DAGVTQSPTHLIKTRGQQVTLRCSPKSGHDTVSWYQQALGQGPQFIFQYYEEEERQRGNFPDRFSGHQFPNYSSELNVNALLLGDSALYLCASSFLAGDMGTDTQYFGPGTRLTVL.

V gene TRBV10-1 combines with J gene TRBJ2-3; 9 bases line up with TRBD1. Germline V gene data show CDR1 as WNHNN and CDR2 as SYGVQD (reference sequence). The CDR3 spans 13 residues. V lost 10 bases and J lost 3; bases outside the gene matches: 5. CDR3 sequence reads: CAKPTGGTDTQYF. The CDR3 DNA is TGCGCCAAACCGACAGGGGGAACAGATACGCAGTATTTT.